The text below deals with one TCR beta chain. Per the study methods: Amplification from reference gene primers served as the basis for estimated nucleated cell counts. Clones were read by immunoSEQ multiplex PCR, and TCRdb kept only the in-frame ones, dropping some. V, J and clone size are those of that table, while D and trimming were read from the DNA. The sample holds about 83,000 clones, around 86% seen once. This entry comes from a study of blood T cell repertoires in COVID-19. Study details: The analysed material was cDNA or gDNA that came from T cells, B-cell-depleted T cells, or PBMCs.

The V gene's germline CDR1 is SEHNR and CDR2 FQNEAQ (reference sequence). The CDR3 consists of 14 residues. V was clipped by 5 bases and J by 4 bases; unmatched bases: 3. The origin of this receptor is a man older than 75 with active or convalescent COVID-19. What was sequenced was peripheral blood. The V call is TRBV7-9, the J call TRBJ2-5, with 11 bases identical to TRBD2. CDR3 DNA: TGTGCCAGCAGCCCCGGACTAGCGGGAGAGACCCAGTACTTC. Translation gives CASSPGLAGETQYF. Full variable domain (remainder filled in from reference TRBV7-9 and TRBJ2-5): DTGVSQNPRHKITKRGQNVTFRCDPISEHNRLYWYRQTLGQGPEFLTYFQNEAQLEKSRLLSDRFSAERPKGSFSTLEIQRTEQGDSAMYLCASSPGLAGETQYFGPGTRLLVL.